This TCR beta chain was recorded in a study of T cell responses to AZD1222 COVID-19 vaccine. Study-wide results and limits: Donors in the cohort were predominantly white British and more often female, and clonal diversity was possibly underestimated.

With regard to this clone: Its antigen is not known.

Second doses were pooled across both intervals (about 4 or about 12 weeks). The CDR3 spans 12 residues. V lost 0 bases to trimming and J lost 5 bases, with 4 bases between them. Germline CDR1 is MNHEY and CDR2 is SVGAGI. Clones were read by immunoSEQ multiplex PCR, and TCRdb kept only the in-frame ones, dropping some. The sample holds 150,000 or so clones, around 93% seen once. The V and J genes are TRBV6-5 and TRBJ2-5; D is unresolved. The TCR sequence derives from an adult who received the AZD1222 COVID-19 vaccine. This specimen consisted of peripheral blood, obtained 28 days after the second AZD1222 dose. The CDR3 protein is CASSYSWETQYF. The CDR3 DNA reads TGTGCCAGCAGTTACTCCTGGGAGACCCAGTACTTC.